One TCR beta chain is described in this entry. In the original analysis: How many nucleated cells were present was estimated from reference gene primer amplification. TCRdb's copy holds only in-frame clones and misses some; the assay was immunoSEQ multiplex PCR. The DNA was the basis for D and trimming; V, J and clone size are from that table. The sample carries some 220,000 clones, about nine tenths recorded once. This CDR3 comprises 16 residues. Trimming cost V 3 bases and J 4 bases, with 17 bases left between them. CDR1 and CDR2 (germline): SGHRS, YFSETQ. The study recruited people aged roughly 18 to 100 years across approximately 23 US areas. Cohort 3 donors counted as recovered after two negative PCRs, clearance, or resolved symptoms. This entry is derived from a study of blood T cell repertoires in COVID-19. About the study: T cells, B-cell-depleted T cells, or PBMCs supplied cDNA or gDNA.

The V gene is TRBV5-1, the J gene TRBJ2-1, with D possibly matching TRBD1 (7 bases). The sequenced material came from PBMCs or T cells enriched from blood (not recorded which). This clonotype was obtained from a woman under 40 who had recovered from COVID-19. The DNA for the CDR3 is TGCGCCAGCAGCTGGGGTAGCAGGGGGGCGTACAATGAGCAGTTCTTC. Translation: CASSWGSRGAYNEQFF.